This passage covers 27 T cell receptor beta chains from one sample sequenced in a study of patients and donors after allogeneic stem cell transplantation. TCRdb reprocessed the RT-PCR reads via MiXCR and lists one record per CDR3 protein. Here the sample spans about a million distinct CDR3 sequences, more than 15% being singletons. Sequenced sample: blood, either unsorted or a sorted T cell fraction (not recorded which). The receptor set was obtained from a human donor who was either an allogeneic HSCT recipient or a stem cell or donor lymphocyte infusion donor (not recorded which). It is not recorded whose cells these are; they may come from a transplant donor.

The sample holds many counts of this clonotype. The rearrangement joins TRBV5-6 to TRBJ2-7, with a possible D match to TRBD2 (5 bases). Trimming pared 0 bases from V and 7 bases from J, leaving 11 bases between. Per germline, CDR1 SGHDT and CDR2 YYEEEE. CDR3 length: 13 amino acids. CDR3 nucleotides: TGTGCCAGCAGCTTGGAGGGAGTAGGAGAGCAGTACTTC. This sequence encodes CASSLEGVGEQYF.

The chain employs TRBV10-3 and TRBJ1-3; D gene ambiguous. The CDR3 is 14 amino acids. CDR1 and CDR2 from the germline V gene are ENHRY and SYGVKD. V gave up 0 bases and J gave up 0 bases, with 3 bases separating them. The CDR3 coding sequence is TGTGCCATCAGTGAGTCAGACTCTGGAAACACCATATATTTT. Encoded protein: CAISESDSGNTIYF.

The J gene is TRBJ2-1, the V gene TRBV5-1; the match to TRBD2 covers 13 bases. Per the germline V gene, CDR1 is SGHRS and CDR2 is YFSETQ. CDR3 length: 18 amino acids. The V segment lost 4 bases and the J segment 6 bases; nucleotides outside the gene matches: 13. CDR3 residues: CASSPRTSGRESVNEQFF. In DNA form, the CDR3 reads TGCGCCAGCAGCCCGCGGACTAGCGGGAGAGAATCAGTCAATGAGCAGTTCTTC.

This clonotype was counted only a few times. CDR3: CASSLGLAGEEQYF. CDR3 in DNA: TGTGCCAGCAGCTTGGGACTAGCGGGTGAAGAGCAGTACTTC. V gene TRBV3-1 combines with J gene TRBJ2-7; 12 bases fit TRBD2. CDR1 and CDR2 (germline): LGHDT, YNNKEL (reference sequence). The CDR3 has 14 residues. V dropped 5 bases and J dropped 7; count of bases not matched to a gene: 6.

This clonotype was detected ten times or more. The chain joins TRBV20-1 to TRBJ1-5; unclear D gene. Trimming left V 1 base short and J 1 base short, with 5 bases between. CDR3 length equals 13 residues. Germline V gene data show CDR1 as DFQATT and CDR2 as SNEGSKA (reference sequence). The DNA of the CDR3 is TGCAGTGCTAGAGGCCAAAGCAATCAGCCCCAGCATTTT. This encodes CSARGQSNQPQHF.

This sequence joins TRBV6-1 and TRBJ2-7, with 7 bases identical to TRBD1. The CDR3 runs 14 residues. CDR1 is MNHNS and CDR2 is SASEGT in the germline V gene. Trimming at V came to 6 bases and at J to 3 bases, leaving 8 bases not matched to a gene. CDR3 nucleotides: TGTGCCAGCAGATCCAGGACAGGCGACTACGAGCAGTACTTC. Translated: CASRSRTGDYEQYF.

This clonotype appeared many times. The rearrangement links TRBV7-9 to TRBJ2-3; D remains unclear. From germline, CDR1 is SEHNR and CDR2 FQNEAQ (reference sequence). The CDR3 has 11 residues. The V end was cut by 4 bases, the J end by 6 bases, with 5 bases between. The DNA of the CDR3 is TGTGCCAGCAGCTACCAGGATACGCAGTATTTT. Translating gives CASSYQDTQYF.

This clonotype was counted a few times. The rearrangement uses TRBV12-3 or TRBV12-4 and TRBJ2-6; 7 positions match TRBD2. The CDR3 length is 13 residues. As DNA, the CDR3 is TGTGCTTGCGGGAGAGGTGGGGCCAACGTCCTGACTTTC. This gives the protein CACGRGGANVLTF.

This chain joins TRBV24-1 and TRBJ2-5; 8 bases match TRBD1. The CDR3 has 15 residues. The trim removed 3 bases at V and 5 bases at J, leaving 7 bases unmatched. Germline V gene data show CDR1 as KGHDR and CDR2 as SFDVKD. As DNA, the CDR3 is TGTGCCACCAGTGATCCGACAGGGGTGAGGGAGACCCAGTACTTC. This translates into CATSDPTGVRETQYF.

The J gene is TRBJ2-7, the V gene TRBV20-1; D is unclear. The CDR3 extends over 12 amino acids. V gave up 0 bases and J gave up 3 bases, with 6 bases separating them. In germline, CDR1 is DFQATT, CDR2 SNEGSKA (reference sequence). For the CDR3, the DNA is TGCAGTGCTAGAGACAGGTTCTACGAGCAGTACTTC. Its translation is CSARDRFYEQYF.

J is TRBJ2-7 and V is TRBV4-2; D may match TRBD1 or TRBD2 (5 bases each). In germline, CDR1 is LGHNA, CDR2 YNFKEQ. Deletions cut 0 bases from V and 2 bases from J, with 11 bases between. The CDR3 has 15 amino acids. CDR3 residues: CASSQEGTATYEQYF. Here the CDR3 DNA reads TGTGCCAGCAGCCAAGAGGGGACGGCGACCTACGAGCAGTACTTC.

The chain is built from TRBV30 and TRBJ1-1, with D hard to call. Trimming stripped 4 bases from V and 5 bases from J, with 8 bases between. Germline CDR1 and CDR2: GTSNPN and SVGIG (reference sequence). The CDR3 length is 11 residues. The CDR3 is CAWTMGTEAFF. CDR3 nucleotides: TGTGCCTGGACAATGGGGACTGAAGCTTTCTTT.

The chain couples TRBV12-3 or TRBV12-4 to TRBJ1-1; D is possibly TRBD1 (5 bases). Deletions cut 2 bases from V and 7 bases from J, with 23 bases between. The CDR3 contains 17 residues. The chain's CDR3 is CASSLYVVGGRKDEAFF. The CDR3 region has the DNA TGTGCCAGCAGTTTATATGTAGTCGGGGGGAGGAAGGATGAAGCTTTCTTT.

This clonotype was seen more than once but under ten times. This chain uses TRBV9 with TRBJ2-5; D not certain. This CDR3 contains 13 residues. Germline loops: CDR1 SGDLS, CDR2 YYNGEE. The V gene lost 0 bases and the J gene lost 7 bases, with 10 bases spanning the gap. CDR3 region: CASSVDPSGTQYF. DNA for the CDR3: TGTGCCAGCAGCGTAGACCCATCAGGGACCCAGTACTTC.

CDR3 bases: TGTGCCAGCAGCTCCGGGACAGGGGGCCCAAACGAGCAGTACTTC. It translates to CASSSGTGGPNEQYF. The genes are TRBV11-3 and TRBJ2-7; 12 nucleotides align to TRBD1. The ends lost 4 bases at V and 5 bases at J; junction bases unmatched: 6. CDR1 is SGHNT, CDR2 YENEEA, per germline. This CDR3 is 15 amino acids long.

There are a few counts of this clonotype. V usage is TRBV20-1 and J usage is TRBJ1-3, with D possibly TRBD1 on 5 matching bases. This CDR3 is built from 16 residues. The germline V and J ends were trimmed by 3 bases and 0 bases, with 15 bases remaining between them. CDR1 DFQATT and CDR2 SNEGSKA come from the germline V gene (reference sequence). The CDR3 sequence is CSASSGGSSSGNTIYF. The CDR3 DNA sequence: TGCAGTGCTAGTTCTGGGGGATCCAGCTCTGGAAACACCATATATTTT.

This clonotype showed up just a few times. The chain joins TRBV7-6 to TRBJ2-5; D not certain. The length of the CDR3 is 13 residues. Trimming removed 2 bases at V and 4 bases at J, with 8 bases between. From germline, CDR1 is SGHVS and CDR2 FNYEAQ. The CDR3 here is CASSLRVGETQYF. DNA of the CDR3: TGTGCCAGCAGCTTACGGGTGGGAGAGACCCAGTACTTC. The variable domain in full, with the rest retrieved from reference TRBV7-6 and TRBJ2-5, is GAGVSQSPRYKVTKRGQDVALRCDPISGHVSLYWYRQALGQGPEFLTYFNYEAQQDKSGLPNDRFSAERPEGSISTLTIQRTEQRDSAMYRCASSLRVGETQYFGPGTRLLVL.

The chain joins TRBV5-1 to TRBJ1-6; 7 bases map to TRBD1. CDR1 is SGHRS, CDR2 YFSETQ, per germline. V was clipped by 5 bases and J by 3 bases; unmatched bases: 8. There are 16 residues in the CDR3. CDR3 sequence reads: CASRQTGIVYNSPLHF. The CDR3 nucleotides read TGCGCCAGCAGGCAGACAGGGATCGTCTATAATTCACCCCTCCACTTT.

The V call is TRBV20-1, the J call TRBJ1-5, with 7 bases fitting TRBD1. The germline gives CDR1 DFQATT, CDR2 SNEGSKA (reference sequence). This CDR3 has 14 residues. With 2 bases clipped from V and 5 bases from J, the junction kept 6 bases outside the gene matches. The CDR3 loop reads CSARRTGPDQPQHF. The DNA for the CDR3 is TGCAGTGCTAGACGGACAGGCCCCGATCAGCCCCAGCATTTT.

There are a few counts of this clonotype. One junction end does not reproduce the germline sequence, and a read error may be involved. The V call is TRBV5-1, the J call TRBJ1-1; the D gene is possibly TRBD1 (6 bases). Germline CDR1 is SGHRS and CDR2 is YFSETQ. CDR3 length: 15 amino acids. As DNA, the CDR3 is TGCGCCAGCAGCTATGCAGGGGTCGGGAACTCTGAAGCTTTCTTT. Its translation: CASSYAGVGNSEAFF.

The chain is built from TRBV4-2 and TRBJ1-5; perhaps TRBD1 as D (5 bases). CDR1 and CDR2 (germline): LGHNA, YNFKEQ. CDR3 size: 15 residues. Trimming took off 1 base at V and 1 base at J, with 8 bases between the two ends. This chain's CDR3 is CASSQVRGSNQPQHF. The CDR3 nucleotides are TGTGCCAGCAGCCAAGTTCGGGGGAGCAATCAGCCCCAGCATTTT.

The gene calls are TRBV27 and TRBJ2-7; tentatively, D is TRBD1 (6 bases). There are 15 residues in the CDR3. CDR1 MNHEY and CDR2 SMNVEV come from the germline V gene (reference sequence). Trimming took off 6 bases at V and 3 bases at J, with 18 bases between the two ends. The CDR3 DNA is TGTGCCAGCAGCAGAGGGGGTGGCGGCTACTACGAGCAGTACTTC. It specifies CASSRGGGGYYEQYF.

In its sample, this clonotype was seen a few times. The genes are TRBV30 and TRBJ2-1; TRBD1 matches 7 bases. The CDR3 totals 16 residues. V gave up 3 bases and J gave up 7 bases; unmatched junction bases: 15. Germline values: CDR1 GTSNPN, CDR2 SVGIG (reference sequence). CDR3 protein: CAWSPTELTGKNEQFF. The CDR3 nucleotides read TGTGCCTGGAGCCCCACCGAACTGACAGGGAAGAATGAGCAGTTCTTC.

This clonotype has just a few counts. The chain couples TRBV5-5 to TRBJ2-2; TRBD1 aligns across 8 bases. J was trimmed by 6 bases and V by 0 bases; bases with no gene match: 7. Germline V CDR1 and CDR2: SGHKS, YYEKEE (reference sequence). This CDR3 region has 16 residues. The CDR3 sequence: CASSLVGQGSAGELFF. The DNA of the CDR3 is TGTGCCAGCAGCTTGGTTGGACAGGGTAGTGCCGGGGAGCTGTTTTTT.

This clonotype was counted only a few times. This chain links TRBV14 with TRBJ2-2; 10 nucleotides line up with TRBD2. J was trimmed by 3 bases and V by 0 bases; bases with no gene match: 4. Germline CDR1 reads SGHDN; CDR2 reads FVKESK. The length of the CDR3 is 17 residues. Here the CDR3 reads CASSQESGGAHTGELFF. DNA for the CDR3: TGTGCCAGCAGCCAAGAGAGCGGGGGGGCGCACACCGGGGAGCTGTTTTTT.

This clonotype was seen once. The CDR3 sequence is CASSFDTVEDEQFF. DNA for the CDR3: TGTGCCAGCAGCTTCGACACCGTAGAGGATGAGCAGTTCTTC. V is TRBV7-9 and J is TRBJ2-1, with D unclear. This CDR3 has 14 amino acids. CDR1 is SEHNR, CDR2 FQNEAQ, per germline (reference sequence). Trimming pared 3 bases from V and 8 bases from J, leaving 14 bases between.

The CDR3 DNA sequence: TGTGCCAGCGGTACCCGGGCCGGGAATGAGCAGTTCTTC. This gives the protein CASGTRAGNEQFF. This sequence joins TRBV5-6 and TRBJ2-1; D not resolved. The CDR3 runs to 13 residues. The germline V and J ends were trimmed by 7 bases and 7 bases, with 15 bases remaining between them. CDR1 is SGHDT, CDR2 YYEEEE, per germline.